The rows below give T cell receptor beta chains drawn from one sample of a study of graft-versus-host responses after intestinal transplantation. Libraries were prepared by immunoSEQ multiplex PCR; TCRdb keeps only in-frame clonotypes and omits some of them. The table records about 12,000 clones, 70% to 75% of them present only once. The sample here was ileum tissue, taken roughly 4.5 months after intestinal transplantation. These receptors originate from a human patient who received an intestinal transplant, so some T cells may come from the graft donor. The CDR3 runs from the conserved cysteine through the conserved F or W. The order of the fields is V gene, D gene, clone size, J gene, CDR3 DNA, CDR3 protein. A D gene is named only where the DNA matches it firmly. Only some rows state a clone size, as once, few, many or a class for expanded clones.

TRBV28,.,.,TRBJ2-1,TGTGCCAGCAGTACTATACAGGGTCCGGATGAGCAGTTCTTC,CASSTIQGPDEQFF
TRBV28,.,.,TRBJ1-5,TGTGCCAGCAGTTCGCGGGGGGCAGATACGCAGCATTTT,CASSSRGADTQHF
TRBV5-4,TRBD2,.,TRBJ2-5,TGTGCCAGCAGCTTGGGACTAGCGGTCGGGGAGACCCAGTACTTC,CASSLGLAVGETQYF
TRBV21-1,.,once,TRBJ1-2,.,CASSKGFFAQGTRENYGYTF
TRBV6-6,.,.,TRBJ1-1,TGTGCCAGCGGCGCAACCCGGGGCACTGAAGCTTTCTTT,CASGATRGTEAFF
TRBV2,TRBD2,.,TRBJ2-1,TGTGCCAGCAGTGAAAGGGGACTAGGGACCTACAATGAGCAGTTCTTC,CASSERGLGTYNEQFF
TRBV5-4,TRBD2,.,TRBJ2-3,TGTGCCAGCAGCTTACTAGCGGGCACAGATACGCAGTATTTT,CASSLLAGTDTQYF
TRBV7-2,TRBD1,.,TRBJ2-1,TGTGCCAGCAGCGACACAGGGGTCCGCTCCTACAATGAGCAGTTCTTC,CASSDTGVRSYNEQFF
TRBV6-1,TRBD2,.,TRBJ2-1,TGTGCCAGCACCCCCGGGACTAGAGCAGATGAGCAGTTCTTC,CASTPGTRADEQFF
TRBV6-5,TRBD1,.,TRBJ2-2,TGTGCCAGCAGTTATTTCGGGACAGGGGCGGGCGGGGAGCTGTTTTTT,CASSYFGTGAGGELFF
TRBV7-6,.,.,TRBJ1-6,TGTGCCAGCAGCCCTTCCCCTGCGCCCCTCCACTTT,CASSPSPAPLHF
TRBV27,TRBD2,.,TRBJ2-7,TGTGCCAGCAGTTTAGGGGGACTAGGGGTCGACGAGCAGTACTTC,CASSLGGLGVDEQYF
TRBV20-1,.,few,TRBJ2-7,TGCAGTGCTAGGAAGGGGGAGCAGTACTTC,CSARKGEQYF